The T cell receptor (beta chain) described here comes from a study of beta chain features in type 1 diabetes. Study-wide results and caveats: Compared to healthy donors, patients appeared to have naive, central memory and Treg TCRB repertoires that were more alike.

Reverse transcribing all isolated RNA meant expressed TCRB transcripts were sequenced. The protocol was immunoSEQ multiplex PCR, while the TCRdb copy is restricted to in-frame clones and leaves out a portion. The table records 680,000 or so clones, roughly 15% of them present only once. The J segment lost 0 bases and the V segment lost 5 bases, leaving 6 bases of the junction unmatched. Germline lookup yields CDR1 LNHDA and CDR2 SQIVND (reference sequence). This CDR3 has 16 residues. This clone was observed a handful of times. Its antigen remains unknown. CD4+ naive, central memory, regulatory and stem cell-like memory cells were sorted via CD45RO/CCR7/CD25/CD127/CD95/CD27.

Sequenced sample: naive CD4+ T cells from blood. The chain carries TRBV19 and TRBJ2-1; 8 bases agree with TRBD1. The receptor was isolated from a man aged 18 to 30 in good health. The CDR3: CASSPRQGSSYNEQFF. In DNA, the CDR3 is TGTGCCAGTAGTCCGAGACAGGGGAGCTCCTACAATGAGCAGTTCTTC. Filled out from reference TRBV19 and TRBJ2-1, the complete variable domain reads DGGITQSPKYLFRKEGQNVTLSCEQNLNHDAMYWYRQDPGQGLRLIYYSQIVNDFQKGDIAEGYSVSREKKESFPLTVTSAQKNPTAFYLCASSPRQGSSYNEQFFGPGTRLTVL.